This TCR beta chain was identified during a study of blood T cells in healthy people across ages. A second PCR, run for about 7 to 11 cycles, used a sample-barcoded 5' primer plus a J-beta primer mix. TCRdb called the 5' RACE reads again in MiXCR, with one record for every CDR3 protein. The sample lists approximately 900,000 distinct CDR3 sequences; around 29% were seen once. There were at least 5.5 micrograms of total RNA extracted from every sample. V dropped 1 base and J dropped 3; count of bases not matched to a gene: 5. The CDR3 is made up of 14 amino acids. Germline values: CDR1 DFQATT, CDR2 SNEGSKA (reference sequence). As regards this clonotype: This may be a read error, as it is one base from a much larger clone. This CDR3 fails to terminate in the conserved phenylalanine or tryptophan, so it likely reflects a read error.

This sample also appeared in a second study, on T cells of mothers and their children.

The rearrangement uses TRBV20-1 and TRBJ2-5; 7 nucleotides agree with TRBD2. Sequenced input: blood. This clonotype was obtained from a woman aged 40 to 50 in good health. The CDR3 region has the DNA TGCAGTGCTAGAGTCGGGGGGATGGAAGAGACCCAGTACTCC. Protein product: CSARVGGMEETQYS.